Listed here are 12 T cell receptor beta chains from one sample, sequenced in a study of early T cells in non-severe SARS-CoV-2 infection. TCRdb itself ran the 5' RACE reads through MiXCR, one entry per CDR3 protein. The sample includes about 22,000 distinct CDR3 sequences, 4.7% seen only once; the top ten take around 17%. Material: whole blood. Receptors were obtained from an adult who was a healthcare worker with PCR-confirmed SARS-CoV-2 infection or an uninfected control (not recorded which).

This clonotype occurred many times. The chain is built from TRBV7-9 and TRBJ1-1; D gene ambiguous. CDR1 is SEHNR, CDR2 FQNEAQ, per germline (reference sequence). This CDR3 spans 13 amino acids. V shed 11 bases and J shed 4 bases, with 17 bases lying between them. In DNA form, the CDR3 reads TGTGCCTCTCAGTGGGCGTGGGGCACTGAAGCTTTCTTT. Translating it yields CASQWAWGTEAFF.

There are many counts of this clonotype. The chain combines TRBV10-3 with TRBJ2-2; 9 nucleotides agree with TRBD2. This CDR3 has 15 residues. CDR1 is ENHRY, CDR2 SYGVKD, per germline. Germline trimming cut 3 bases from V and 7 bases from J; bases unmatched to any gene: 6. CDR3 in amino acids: CAISDVAGVLGELFF. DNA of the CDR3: TGTGCCATCAGTGATGTAGCGGGGGTTCTCGGGGAGCTGTTTTTT.

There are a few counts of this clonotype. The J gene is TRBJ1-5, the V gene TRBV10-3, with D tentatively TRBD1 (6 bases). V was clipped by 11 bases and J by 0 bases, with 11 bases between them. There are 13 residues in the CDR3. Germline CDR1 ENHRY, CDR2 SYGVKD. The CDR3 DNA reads TGTGCCGCCCACAGGGATAGCAATCAGCCCCAGCATTTT. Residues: CAAHRDSNQPQHF.

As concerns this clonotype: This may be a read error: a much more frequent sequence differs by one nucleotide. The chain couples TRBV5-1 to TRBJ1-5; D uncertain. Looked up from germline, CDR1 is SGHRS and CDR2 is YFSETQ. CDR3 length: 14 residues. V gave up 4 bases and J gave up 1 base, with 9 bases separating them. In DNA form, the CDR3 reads TGCGCCAGCAGCCCCGACGACAGCAATCAGCCCCAGCATTTT. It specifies CASSPDDSNQPQHF. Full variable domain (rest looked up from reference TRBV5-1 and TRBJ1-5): KAGVTQTPRYLIKTRGQQVTLSCSPISGHRSVSWYQQTPGQGLQFLFEYFSETQRNKGNFPGRFSGRQFSNSRSEMNVSTLELGDSALYLCASSPDDSNQPQHFGDGTRLSIL.

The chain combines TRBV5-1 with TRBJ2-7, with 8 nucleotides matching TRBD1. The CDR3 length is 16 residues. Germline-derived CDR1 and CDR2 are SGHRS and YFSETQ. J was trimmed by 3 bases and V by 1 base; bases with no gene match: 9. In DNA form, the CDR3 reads TGCGCCAGCAGCTTGCGCCCCGGGACAGGCCTCTACGAGCAGTACTTC. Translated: CASSLRPGTGLYEQYF.

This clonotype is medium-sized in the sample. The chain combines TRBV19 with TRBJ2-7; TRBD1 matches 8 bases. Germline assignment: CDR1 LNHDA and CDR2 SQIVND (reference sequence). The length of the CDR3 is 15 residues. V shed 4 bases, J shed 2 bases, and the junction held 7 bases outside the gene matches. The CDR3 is CASSNSRDRTYEQYF. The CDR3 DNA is TGTGCCAGTAGTAATTCACGGGACAGGACCTACGAGCAGTACTTC.

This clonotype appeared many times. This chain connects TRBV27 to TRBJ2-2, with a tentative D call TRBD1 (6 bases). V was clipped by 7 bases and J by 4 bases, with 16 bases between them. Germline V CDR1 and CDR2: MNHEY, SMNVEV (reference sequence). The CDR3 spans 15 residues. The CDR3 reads CASKDRSLGTGELFF. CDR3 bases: TGTGCCAGCAAAGACAGGAGTTTGGGCACCGGGGAGCTGTTTTTT.

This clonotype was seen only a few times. CDR3 residues: CASSLYPLGQNTGELFF. In DNA form, the CDR3 reads TGTGCCAGCAGCTTATATCCCCTGGGGCAGAACACCGGGGAGCTGTTTTTT. The chain couples TRBV7-3 to TRBJ2-2, with a weak D call TRBD1 (5 bases). The CDR3 has 17 amino acids. V lost 2 bases and J 1 base, leaving 14 bases between the germline ends. The germline gives CDR1 SGHTA, CDR2 FQGTGA.

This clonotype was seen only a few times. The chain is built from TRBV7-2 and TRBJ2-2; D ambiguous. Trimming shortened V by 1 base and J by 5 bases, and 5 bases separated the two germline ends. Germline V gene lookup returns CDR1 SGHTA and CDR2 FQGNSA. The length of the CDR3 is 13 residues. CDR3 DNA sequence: TGTGCCAGCAGCTTAGTTCGGACCGGGGAGCTGTTTTTT. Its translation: CASSLVRTGELFF.

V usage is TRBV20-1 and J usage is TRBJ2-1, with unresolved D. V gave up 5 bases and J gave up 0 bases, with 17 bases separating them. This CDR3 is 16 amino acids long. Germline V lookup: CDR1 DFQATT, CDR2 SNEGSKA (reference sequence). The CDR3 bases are TGCAGTGCTCCCCTCTCTTCTAGGAGCTCCTACAATGAGCAGTTCTTC. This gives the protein CSAPLSSRSSYNEQFF.

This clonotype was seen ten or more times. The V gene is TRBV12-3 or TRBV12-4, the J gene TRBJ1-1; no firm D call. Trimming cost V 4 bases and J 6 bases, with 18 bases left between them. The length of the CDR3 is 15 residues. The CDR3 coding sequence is TGTGCCAGCAGTTCTGGCAGGAGCGTGGGAGCTGAAGCTTTCTTT. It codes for CASSSGRSVGAEAFF.

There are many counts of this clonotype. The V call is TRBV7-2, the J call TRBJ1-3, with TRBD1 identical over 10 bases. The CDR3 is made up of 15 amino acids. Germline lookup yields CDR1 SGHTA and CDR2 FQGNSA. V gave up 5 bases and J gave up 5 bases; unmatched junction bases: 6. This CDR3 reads CASSTRDRGRNTIYF. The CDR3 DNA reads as TGTGCCAGCAGCACGAGGGACAGGGGTAGAAACACCATATATTTT.